This T cell receptor beta chain is drawn from a study of Ad26.COV2.S vaccination and SARS-CoV-2 variants. Whole-study results and caveats: Using TCR breadth and depth analyses may have led to underestimated total T cell responses. Placebo recipients and vaccine recipients were similar in non-spike TCR breadth. Marked by substantial breadth, spike-specific CD8+ and CD4+ T cell responses were reportedly seen after vaccination. Vaccine recipients showed a spike-specific TCR breadth that was higher than in placebo recipients.

Some clones are missing from TCRdb's copy, which holds only in-frame ones; the method was immunoSEQ multiplex PCR. Of about 350,000 clones in the sample, 92% were seen once. To note about this clone: Its antigen is currently unknown.

Sequences were derived from peripheral blood, sampled after recovery from COVID-19. This sequence was found in a human donor who had recovered from COVID-19.

CDR3 protein: CASSDYGVASNNEQFF. The CDR3 DNA is TGTGCCAGCAGTGATTACGGGGTTGCGAGCAACAATGAGCAGTTCTTC. V gene TRBV6-1 combines with J gene TRBJ2-1, with D tentatively TRBD2 (5 bases). Germline-derived CDR1 and CDR2 are MNHNS and SASEGT. There are 16 residues in the CDR3. The ends were cut back, 3 bases at V and 5 bases at J, with 17 bases in the middle.